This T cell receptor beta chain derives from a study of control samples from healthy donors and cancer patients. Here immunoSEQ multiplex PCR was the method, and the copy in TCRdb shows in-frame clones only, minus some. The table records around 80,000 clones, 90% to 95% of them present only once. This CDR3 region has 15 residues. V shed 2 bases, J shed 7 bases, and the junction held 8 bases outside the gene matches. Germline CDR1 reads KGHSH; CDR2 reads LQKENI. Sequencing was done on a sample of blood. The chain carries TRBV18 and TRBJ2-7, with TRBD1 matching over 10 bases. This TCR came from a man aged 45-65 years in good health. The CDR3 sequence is CASSPTGTGAREQYF. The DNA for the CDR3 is TGTGCCAGCTCACCAACCGGGACAGGGGCGAGAGAGCAGTACTTC.